The 30 T cell receptor beta chains in this list originate from one sample, sequenced in a study of neurological immune-mediated disorders. TCRdb independently ran MiXCR on the 5' RACE reads; one entry per CDR3 protein. The table shows around 65,000 distinct CDR3 sequences, with 5.2% occurring only once. Sequencing was done on a sample of PBMCs. Every receptor here comes from a human donor with multiple sclerosis. The donor label of this sample is uncertain.

Ten or more counts support this clonotype. The gene calls are TRBV7-9 and TRBJ2-5; a weak D match, TRBD2 (6 bases). Germline V gives CDR1 SEHNR, CDR2 FQNEAQ (reference sequence). CDR3 length: 15 residues. V was shortened by 5 bases and J by 3 bases, with 16 bases between the two germline ends. CDR3 in DNA: TGTGCCAGCAGCGTAAACCGGGACTTCAAAGAGACCCAGTACTTC. It yields the protein CASSVNRDFKETQYF.

This clonotype was counted ten times or more. V gene TRBV20-1 combines with J gene TRBJ2-7; weak D call: TRBD1 (7 bases). Germline V CDR1 and CDR2: DFQATT, SNEGSKA (reference sequence). Trimming took 6 bases from V and 6 from J, leaving 12 bases between them. The CDR3 sequence is 11 residues long. CDR3 protein: CSASQGGEQYF. The CDR3 DNA follows: TGCAGTGCGAGTCAGGGGGGCGAGCAGTACTTC.

The V and J genes are TRBV20-1 and TRBJ2-7, with 13 positions matching TRBD2. The V and J ends lost 6 bases and 6 bases, in that order; junction bases with no gene match: 11. This CDR3 is 15 amino acids long. The germline CDR1 and CDR2 sequences are DFQATT and SNEGSKA (reference sequence). CDR3 residues: CSADGGLAGVFEQYF. The CDR3 region has the DNA TGCAGTGCCGATGGAGGACTAGCGGGGGTCTTCGAGCAGTACTTC.

This clonotype was seen at least ten times. This chain uses TRBV29-1 with TRBJ1-2; 8 nucleotides line up with TRBD1. The CDR3 extends over 16 amino acids. J was trimmed by 1 base and V by 6 bases; bases with no gene match: 13. The germline gives CDR1 SQVTM, CDR2 ANQGSEA. CDR3 bases: TGCAGCGTCGGGGCAGGGGGCCCCCTATTTAACTATGGCTACACCTTC. Translating it yields CSVGAGGPLFNYGYTF.

The table lists this clonotype with many counts. The chain employs TRBV7-8 and TRBJ2-3, with D uncertain. The CDR3 covers 14 residues. V shed 3 bases and J shed 3 bases, with 10 bases lying between them. In germline, CDR1 is SGHVS, CDR2 FQNEAQ. CDR3 protein: CASSLGLGTDTQYF. DNA of the CDR3: TGTGCCAGCAGCTTGGGCCTTGGAACAGATACGCAGTATTTT. The complete variable domain, with remaining parts taken from reference TRBV7-8 and TRBJ2-3, reads GAGVSQSPRYKVAKRGQDVALRCDPISGHVSLFWYQQALGQGPEFLTYFQNEAQLDKSGLPSDRFFAERPEGSVSTLKIQRTQQEDSAVYLCASSLGLGTDTQYFGPGTRLTVL.

This clonotype was picked up many times. This rearrangement joins TRBV20-1 to TRBJ2-7; TRBD1 agrees at 9 bases. This CDR3 spans 13 amino acids. V trimming: 4 bases; J trimming: 3 bases; junction bases outside the gene matches: 4. Germline CDR1 is DFQATT and CDR2 is SNEGSKA (reference sequence). The CDR3 sequence: CSAKDRGYYEQYF. CDR3 coding DNA: TGCAGTGCTAAGGACAGGGGTTACTACGAGCAGTACTTC.

In this sample, this clonotype turned up many times. The chain recombines TRBV5-1 with TRBJ2-2, with 7 bases matching TRBD2. Germline trimming cut 4 bases from V and 1 base from J; bases unmatched to any gene: 13. This CDR3 has 18 amino acids. Germline lookup yields CDR1 SGHRS and CDR2 YFSETQ. CDR3 region: CASSGDHQTSLNTGELFF. The CDR3 DNA sequence: TGCGCCAGCAGCGGCGATCACCAGACTAGCTTGAACACCGGGGAGCTGTTTTTT.

This clonotype has a count of ten or more. The chain recombines TRBV25-1 with TRBJ2-1, with TRBD1 identical over 11 bases. Germline trimming cut 5 bases from V and 8 bases from J; bases unmatched to any gene: 8. CDR1 is MGHDK and CDR2 is SYGVNS in the germline V gene. The CDR3 length is 15 residues. The CDR3 spells CASSFPGQGVYEQFF. CDR3 nucleotides: TGTGCCAGCAGTTTCCCGGGACAGGGGGTGTATGAGCAGTTCTTC.

This clonotype was observed many times. CDR3 in amino acids: CSASIGTNYGYTF. DNA for the CDR3: TGCAGTGCTAGCATCGGGACCAACTATGGCTACACCTTC. The chain carries TRBV20-1 and TRBJ1-2, with D possibly being TRBD1 (5 bases). The CDR3 extends over 13 amino acids. Per the germline V gene, CDR1 is DFQATT and CDR2 is SNEGSKA (reference sequence). The V end was cut by 3 bases, the J end by 2 bases, with 10 bases between.

This clonotype came up many times. V gene TRBV5-1 combines with J gene TRBJ1-2, with a weak D call TRBD1 (6 bases). The ends were cut back, 1 base at V and 3 bases at J, with 13 bases in the middle. The CDR3 extends over 15 amino acids. CDR1 SGHRS and CDR2 YFSETQ come from the germline V gene. Here the CDR3 reads CASSLIQAGDYGYTF. The CDR3 DNA is TGCGCCAGCAGCTTGATCCAGGCAGGGGACTATGGCTACACCTTC.

This clonotype was observed many times. V is TRBV6-2 or TRBV6-3 and J is TRBJ1-1, with a possible D match to TRBD1 (5 bases). The CDR3 covers 13 residues. CDR1 and CDR2 from the germline V gene are MNHEY and SVGEGT. V was pared by 10 bases and J by 6 bases, with 18 bases between. The CDR3 DNA sequence: TGTGCCACCGCCAGAGGAGGGGCCGCTGAAGCTTTCTTT. As protein: CATARGGAAEAFF.

As to this clonotype: Mismatch with germline at one junction end may stem from a read error. The genes are TRBV5-1 and TRBJ2-1; TRBD2 matches 13 bases. Germline CDR1 and CDR2: SGHRS and YFSETQ. The CDR3 sequence is 17 residues long. The CDR3 DNA sequence: TGCACCAGCAGCCTTGACTTGACTAGCGGGGGGATTGATGAGCAGTTCTTC. It is translated as CTSSLDLTSGGIDEQFF.

The chain is built from TRBV4-1 and TRBJ1-3; no definite D call. The V gene's germline CDR1 is MGHRA and CDR2 YSYEKL. V lost 4 bases and J 1 base, leaving 14 bases between the germline ends. This CDR3 comprises 16 residues. Here the CDR3 DNA reads TGCGCCAGCAGCCGAGCGGTCCATTATTCTGGAAACACCATATATTTT. Translating it yields CASSRAVHYSGNTIYF.

This clonotype turned up a few times. The chain combines TRBV5-1 with TRBJ2-2; 7 bases align to TRBD2. The CDR3 totals 16 residues. Losses at the gene ends were 4 bases for V and 1 base for J; bases not matched to a gene: 7. CDR1 is SGHRS and CDR2 is YFSETQ in the germline V gene. The CDR3 DNA reads as TGCGCCAGCAGCCCGGACGGGAGGCGGAACACCGGGGAGCTGTTTTTT. It encodes CASSPDGRRNTGELFF. Drawing the rest from reference TRBV5-1 and TRBJ2-2, the complete variable domain is KAGVTQTPRYLIKTRGQQVTLSCSPISGHRSVSWYQQTPGQGLQFLFEYFSETQRNKGNFPGRFSGRQFSNSRSEMNVSTLELGDSALYLCASSPDGRRNTGELFFGEGSRLTVL.

This clonotype was counted ten times or more. The rearrangement joins TRBV7-3 to TRBJ2-2; 8 positions match TRBD1. The CDR3 extends over 16 amino acids. Germline CDR1 is SGHTA and CDR2 is FQGTGA. V lost 5 bases to trimming and J lost 2 bases; unmatched junction nucleotides: 7. CDR3 loop: CASSVRGPPNTGELFF. The CDR3 bases are TGTGCCAGCAGCGTCAGGGGGCCCCCTAACACCGGGGAGCTGTTTTTT.

This clonotype was detected ten times or more. The V call is TRBV3-1, the J call TRBJ2-7, with 11 positions matching TRBD1. V gave up 1 base and J gave up 6 bases; unmatched junction bases: 5. CDR3 size: 15 residues. Germline CDR1 and CDR2: LGHDT and YNNKEL (reference sequence). The CDR3 DNA reads TGTGCCAGCAGCCAAGGGACAGGGGGCTTCGGCGAGCAGTACTTC. Translation: CASSQGTGGFGEQYF.

This clonotype was detected ten times or more. This rearrangement joins TRBV20-1 to TRBJ2-7, with TRBD1 matching over 7 bases. Germline trimming cut 0 bases from V and 2 bases from J; bases unmatched to any gene: 4. This CDR3 contains 14 residues. The germline V gene encodes CDR1 DFQATT and CDR2 SNEGSKA (reference sequence). CDR3 nucleotide sequence: TGCAGTGCTAGAGATCAGCAGGGGGCCTACGAGCAGTACTTC. Translating gives CSARDQQGAYEQYF.

This clonotype has ten or more counts. The chain combines TRBV5-6 with TRBJ2-5, with D perhaps TRBD1 (5 bases). This CDR3 spans 14 amino acids. The ends were cut back, 1 base at V and 2 bases at J, with 9 bases in the middle. From germline, CDR1 is SGHDT and CDR2 YYEEEE. The CDR3 spells CASSLLGVQETQYF. For the CDR3, the DNA is TGTGCCAGCAGCTTGTTAGGGGTTCAAGAGACCCAGTACTTC.

This clonotype has at least ten counts. This chain connects TRBV6-6 to TRBJ1-1; a possible D gene is TRBD1 (5 bases). The CDR3 is 15 amino acids. V dropped 2 bases and J dropped 1 base, with 11 bases sitting between them. Germline CDR1 MNHNY, CDR2 SVGAGI (reference sequence). The CDR3 region is CASSYEGTGNTEAFF. The CDR3 DNA follows: TGTGCCAGCAGTTACGAGGGGACGGGGAACACTGAAGCTTTCTTT.

The sample holds many counts of this clonotype. The chain couples TRBV7-6 to TRBJ2-3; 7 nucleotides align to TRBD2. Per the germline V gene, CDR1 is SGHVS and CDR2 is FNYEAQ. The CDR3 runs 15 residues. J lost 4 bases, V lost 1 base, and 5 bases had no gene match. In nucleotides, the CDR3 is TGTGCCAGCAGCTTAGAAGGACTAGGGGCAGATACGCAGTATTTT. Protein: CASSLEGLGADTQYF.

In its sample, this clonotype was seen many times. The J gene is TRBJ2-7, the V gene TRBV10-2; D is unresolved. CDR3 length equals 15 residues. The germline V gene encodes CDR1 WSHSY and CDR2 SAAADI. V gave up 3 bases and J gave up 2 bases, with 14 bases separating them. CDR3: CASSDEHRTTYEQYF. Written as DNA, the CDR3 is TGCGCCAGCAGTGATGAACACCGAACAACCTACGAGCAGTACTTC.

This clonotype was detected ten times or more. The V gene is TRBV5-1, the J gene TRBJ2-1; D might be TRBD2 (5 bases). The ends were cut back, 4 bases at V and 9 bases at J, with 20 bases in the middle. CDR3 size: 15 residues. Germline V CDR1 and CDR2: SGHRS, YFSETQ. CDR3 in amino acids: CASSLGPRPRGEQFF. The DNA of the CDR3 is TGCGCCAGCAGCCTCGGCCCTAGGCCCCGGGGTGAGCAGTTCTTC.

This clonotype was seen repeatedly, ten times or more. The rearrangement links TRBV9 to TRBJ2-1, with 10 bases matching TRBD2. This CDR3 has 15 residues. The trim removed 0 bases at V and 9 bases at J, leaving 6 bases unmatched. Germline V gene sequence: CDR1 SGDLS, CDR2 YYNGEE. The DNA of the CDR3 is TGTGCCAGCAGCGTAGGTGGTAGCGGGGGGCCTGAGCAGTTCTTC. Its protein is CASSVGGSGGPEQFF.

This clonotype was seen many times. The chain uses TRBV5-1 and TRBJ2-7; D ambiguous. The ends were cut back, 3 bases at V and 2 bases at J, with 6 bases in the middle. Germline V gene sequence: CDR1 SGHRS, CDR2 YFSETQ. The CDR3 sequence is 12 residues long. CDR3 residues: CASSSGPYEQYF. DNA for the CDR3: TGCGCCAGCAGCTCGGGCCCCTACGAGCAGTACTTC. Filled out from reference TRBV5-1 and TRBJ2-7, the complete variable domain reads KAGVTQTPRYLIKTRGQQVTLSCSPISGHRSVSWYQQTPGQGLQFLFEYFSETQRNKGNFPGRFSGRQFSNSRSEMNVSTLELGDSALYLCASSSGPYEQYFGPGTRLTVT.

At least ten counts were recorded for this clonotype. The V call is TRBV5-1, the J call TRBJ1-1; D is undetermined. Germline V lookup: CDR1 SGHRS, CDR2 YFSETQ. Trimming removed 0 bases from V and 1 base from J, with 7 bases in between. The CDR3 is 14 amino acids. The CDR3 region has the DNA TGCGCCAGCAGCTTGGTTCCAGGGAACACTGAAGCTTTCTTT. It yields the protein CASSLVPGNTEAFF. The full variable domain, in which reference TRBV5-1 and TRBJ1-1 provide the parts outside the CDR3, is KAGVTQTPRYLIKTRGQQVTLSCSPISGHRSVSWYQQTPGQGLQFLFEYFSETQRNKGNFPGRFSGRQFSNSRSEMNVSTLELGDSALYLCASSLVPGNTEAFFGQGTRLTVV.

This clonotype was observed many times. The CDR3 region has the DNA TGCGCCAGCAGTGAGGCCGGGAGCTATGGCTACACCTTC. This translates into CASSEAGSYGYTF. The chain combines TRBV10-1 with TRBJ1-2; no clear D. From germline, CDR1 is WNHNN and CDR2 SYGVQD (reference sequence). The V end lost 2 bases, the J end lost 4 bases, and 8 bases lay between the germline ends. The CDR3 loop spans 13 amino acids.

This clonotype has ten or more counts. The chain couples TRBV7-2 to TRBJ2-2, with unresolved D. V lost 5 bases to trimming and J lost 0 bases, with 10 bases between them. Germline CDR1 and CDR2: SGHTA and FQGNSA. This CDR3 has 15 amino acids. CDR3: CASSPVAANTGELFF. The CDR3 coding sequence is TGTGCCAGCAGCCCCGTAGCAGCGAACACCGGGGAGCTGTTTTTT. The full variable domain, rest sourced from reference TRBV7-2 and TRBJ2-2, is GAGVSQSPSNKVTEKGKDVELRCDPISGHTALYWYRQSLGQGLEFLIYFQGNSAPDKSGLPSDRFSAERTGGSVSTLTIQRTQQEDSAVYLCASSPVAANTGELFFGEGSRLTVL.

This clonotype was found many times. The genes are TRBV5-1 and TRBJ2-5, with D unclear. The V gene lost 2 bases and the J gene lost 6 bases, with 14 bases spanning the gap. This CDR3 is built from 14 residues. Germline assignment: CDR1 SGHRS and CDR2 YFSETQ. The DNA for the CDR3 is TGCGCCAGCAGCTTTACAGTGGGTATCAAGACCCAGTACTTC. It yields the protein CASSFTVGIKTQYF.

This clonotype was picked up many times. Written as DNA, the CDR3 is TGCAGTGCTAGACCCTGGGGCACTGAAGCTTTCTTT. This encodes CSARPWGTEAFF. V is TRBV20-1 and J is TRBJ1-1; no definite D call. The CDR3 covers 12 residues. Germline CDR1 is DFQATT and CDR2 is SNEGSKA (reference sequence). V gave up 2 bases and J gave up 4 bases, with 8 bases separating them.

Many counts were recorded for this clonotype. The chain uses TRBV12-3 or TRBV12-4 and TRBJ2-3; D uncertain. The V end was cut by 3 bases, the J end by 4 bases, with 8 bases between. The CDR3 spans 13 residues. The CDR3: CASSLKGADTQYF. The CDR3 DNA reads as TGTGCCAGCAGTTTGAAGGGCGCAGATACGCAGTATTTT.